This T cell receptor (beta chain) was sequenced during a study of blood T cell repertoires in COVID-19 (dated by TCRdb to the early 2020s). About the study as a whole: Collaborator samples came from the United States, Italy and Spain and covered acute and convalescent phases of COVID-19. The prospective study material was composed of cDNA or gDNA derived from T cells, B-cell-depleted T cells, or PBMCs. Subjects who had been exposed to COVID-19, were actively infected with it, or had recovered from it provided the deeply sampled blood TCRbeta repertoires that made up the dataset. The repertoires were released in a freely available public database meant as a resource for research on the immune response to SARS-CoV-2. Samples were obtained from the ongoing ImmuneRACE study (first 160 participants) and from over 1,000 subjects provided by 6 global collaborators. Nearly every sample came with metadata listing a de-identified subject ID, COVID-19 status, age in years and sex. Where available, HLA class I and class II types were taken from metadata supplied by the sample provider and were not determined by assay-based typing. Study-wide findings and limitations: Clinical and demographic metadata were provided uncurated, with the amount varying by source and participant.

Regarding this clone: Its binding antigen is unknown. Base qualities are missing; no much larger clone stands one base away.

The immunoSEQ Assay, a bias-controlled multiplex PCR, was used to amplify TCRbeta CDR3 regions from genomic DNA. The authors' analysis ran thus. Nucleated cell counts per sample were estimated from amplification of reference gene primers within the assay. To quantify the absolute abundance of each unique TCRbeta CDR3 rearrangement, sequence reads were collapsed and filtered. For each sample, productive Simpson clonality was calculated by taking the square root of Simpson's diversity index across productive rearrangements. TCRdb re-hosts the immuneACCESS table, in-frame sequences only. Its copies lack some clones; in the studies checked, an unresolved V gene accounts for under half of them, and the cause for the rest is not known. V and J calls and clone size are as listed in that table; D and trimming were resolved from the DNA. The table for this sample lists about 150,000 clones; around 84% of them were counted only once. Approximately 0.6% of the sample is held by the ten biggest clonotypes.

At one collaborating source in Seattle, patients were enrolled during active infection and were followed longitudinally through the course of disease. Collaborating institutions collected whole blood in K2EDTA tubes following their own protocols. For TCRbeta analysis, collaborators shipped samples in one of three forms: frozen whole blood, isolated PBMCs, or DNA extracted from either of those sample types. Taken from the germline V gene, the CDR1 and CDR2 loops are WSHSY and SAAADI. V and J are truncated by 6 bases and 8 bases respectively, leaving an intervening sequence of 10 bases. The CDR3 goes from the cysteine to the phenylalanine over 12 residues. The entry retains the CDR3 DNA only, 36 bases that are in frame from base 1.

The sequencing sample was made of peripheral blood. This sequence was found in a man between 60 and 75 years old with COVID-19, enrolled during active disease. Rearrangement joined TRBV10-2 to TRBJ1-4, with the D gene call left open. DNA sequence: TGCGCCAGCAGGGCCTCGCAGGAAAAACTGTTTTTT. This is translated as CASRASQEKLFF.